The T cell receptor (beta chain) under discussion was sequenced for a study of blood T cell repertoires in COVID-19. About the research overall: Acute-phase and convalescent COVID-19 samples originated in the United States, Italy and Spain. Nucleic acid was either cDNA or gDNA, and it came from T cells, B-cell-depleted T cells, or PBMCs.

Germline CDR1 is LGHNA and CDR2 is YSLEER. The CDR3 has 14 residues. V gave up 1 base and J gave up 0 bases, with 4 bases separating them. In the original workflow: Using reference gene primer amplification, nucleated cell counts were estimated. Libraries were prepared by immunoSEQ multiplex PCR; TCRdb keeps only in-frame clonotypes and omits some of them. That table gives V, J and clone size, and the DNA gave D and trimming. The sample records 30,000 to 45,000 clones, 80% to 90% being singletons. As for this clone: Within the sample, other DNA sequences also encode this same CDR3.

The sequenced sample consisted of peripheral blood. V gene TRBV4-3 combines with J gene TRBJ1-3, with no clear D. This TCR was recovered from a woman in her seventies with active COVID-19. The CDR3 DNA reads TGCGCCAGCAGCCAAGGAGCCTCTGGAAACACCATATATTTT. Translating it yields CASSQGASGNTIYF.